These 29 T cell receptor beta chains were all obtained from the same sample, sequenced in a study of blood T cell repertoires in COVID-19. This table comes from immunoSEQ multiplex PCR, and its TCRdb copy is limited to in-frame clones, with some not included. This sample has roughly 95,000 clones, with about 93% found just once. The specimen sequenced was peripheral blood. The receptors were gathered from a woman in her 50s in a cohort sampled during active COVID-19.

In this sample, this clone turned up a few times. This chain joins TRBV5-1 and TRBJ1-4, with a possible D match to TRBD1 (6 bases). Trimming pared 4 bases from V and 7 bases from J, leaving 8 bases between. CDR3 length: 12 residues. Germline CDR1 and CDR2: SGHRS and YFSETQ. The DNA of the CDR3 is TGCGCCAGCAGCCAACAGGGTGAAAAACTGTTTTTT. Its translation is CASSQQGEKLFF.

The chain combines TRBV5-4 with TRBJ2-5; TRBD1 might be the D (5 bases). Deletions cut 4 bases from V and 5 bases from J, with 15 bases between. The germline gives CDR1 SGHNT, CDR2 YYREEE (reference sequence). The CDR3 is made up of 14 amino acids. The CDR3 protein is CASSPRWGAETQYF. CDR3 in DNA: TGTGCCAGCAGCCCCCGTTGGGGCGCGGAGACCCAGTACTTC. The whole variable domain, filled in from reference TRBV5-4 and TRBJ2-5, reads ETGVTQSPTHLIKTRGQQVTLRCSSQSGHNTVSWYQQALGQGPQFIFQYYREEENGRGNFPPRFSGLQFPNYSSELNVNALELDDSALYLCASSPRWGAETQYFGPGTRLLVL.

The chain employs TRBV10-3 and TRBJ1-1, with D possibly TRBD1 on 5 matching bases. The CDR3 is made up of 16 amino acids. V dropped 4 bases and J dropped 1 base, with 16 bases sitting between them. Germline V gives CDR1 ENHRY, CDR2 SYGVKD. This CDR3 reads CAISAQQDASNTEAFF. CDR3 nucleotide sequence: TGTGCCATCAGTGCCCAACAGGACGCCTCGAACACTGAAGCTTTCTTT.

This clone occurred once. The rearrangement joins TRBV5-1 to TRBJ1-2, with 7 bases matching TRBD1. J gave up 3 bases and V 4 bases, and 6 bases lay outside the gene matches. The CDR3 consists of 14 residues. CDR1 is SGHRS and CDR2 is YFSETQ in the germline V gene. In DNA, the CDR3 is TGCGCCAGCAGCGCGGCGCAGGGGGACTATGGCTACACCTTC. This gives the protein CASSAAQGDYGYTF.

The rearrangement links TRBV5-4 to TRBJ2-3; D might be TRBD1 (7 bases). Germline values: CDR1 SGHNT, CDR2 YYREEE (reference sequence). The CDR3 runs 15 residues. The ends were cut back, 2 bases at V and 2 bases at J, with 12 bases in the middle. CDR3 bases: TGTGCCAGCAGCTTTGGACAGGACTACACAGATACGCAGTATTTT. This sequence encodes CASSFGQDYTDTQYF.

The rearrangement joins TRBV2 to TRBJ1-2; D may be TRBD1 (6 bases). The CDR3 loop spans 13 amino acids. Germline V gene lookup returns CDR1 SNHLY and CDR2 FYNNEI. V was shortened by 8 bases and J by 1 base, with 11 bases between the two germline ends. In DNA, the CDR3 is TGTGCCAGCTACTCGGGACATAACTATGGCTACACCTTC. Translation: CASYSGHNYGYTF. Looking up the rest from reference TRBV2 and TRBJ1-2 gives the full variable domain: EPEVTQTPSHQVTQMGQEVILRCVPISNHLYFYWYRQILGQKVEFLVSFYNNEISEKSEIFDDQFSVERPDGSNFTLKIRSTKLEDSAMYFCASYSGHNYGYTFGSGTRLTVV.

The gene calls are TRBV7-8 and TRBJ2-1, with 7 positions matching TRBD1. Germline assignment: CDR1 SGHVS and CDR2 FQNEAQ. Unmatched junction bases numbered 10, after V lost 2 bases and J lost 6 bases. The CDR3 spans 16 residues. CDR3 sequence: CASSLWQGESPNEQFF. The CDR3 coding sequence is TGTGCCAGCAGCTTATGGCAGGGGGAGAGCCCCAATGAGCAGTTCTTC.

The chain has TRBV6-5 and TRBJ2-7; D perhaps matches TRBD1 (6 bases). CDR1 and CDR2 (germline): MNHEY, SVGAGI. Trimming stripped 4 bases from V and 3 bases from J, with 19 bases between. There are 16 residues in the CDR3. In DNA form, the CDR3 reads TGTGCCAGCAGTTTTTCGTACAGGGCGAAGTTCTACGAGCAGTACTTC. Translation: CASSFSYRAKFYEQYF.

The chain uses TRBV5-1 and TRBJ2-1; 7 bases map to TRBD2. Germline CDR1 SGHRS, CDR2 YFSETQ. This CDR3 comprises 17 residues. V gave up 0 bases and J gave up 7 bases; unmatched junction bases: 13. The CDR3 spells CASSLASGLDSNNEQFF. The DNA for the CDR3 is TGCGCCAGCAGCTTGGCCTCCGGACTAGACTCGAATAATGAGCAGTTCTTC.

The chain carries TRBV7-8 and TRBJ1-5, with D possibly TRBD1 on 5 matching bases. The V gene lost 5 bases and the J gene lost 1 base, with 15 bases spanning the gap. Germline CDR1 is SGHVS and CDR2 is FQNEAQ. This CDR3 comprises 16 residues. The CDR3 DNA sequence: TGTGCCAGCAGCCCCGACAGAATAGTCAGCAATCAGCCCCAGCATTTT. This translates into CASSPDRIVSNQPQHF.

The chain has TRBV28 and TRBJ2-7, with 8 nucleotides matching TRBD1. With V trimmed by 7 bases and J by 2 bases, 4 bases remained unmatched. The CDR3 sequence is 13 residues long. Germline CDR1 reads MDHEN; CDR2 reads SYDVKM. The CDR3 bases are TGTGCCAGCACGACAGGGGCCCCCTACGAGCAGTACTTC. As protein: CASTTGAPYEQYF.

The chain is built from TRBV5-1 and TRBJ1-6; tentative D call: TRBD1 (6 bases). There are 15 residues in the CDR3. V gave up 5 bases and J gave up 8 bases, with 17 bases separating them. CDR1 and CDR2 from the germline V gene are SGHRS and YFSETQ. The CDR3 is CASRGSQGEYSPLHF. The CDR3 DNA is TGCGCCAGCAGGGGATCACAGGGAGAGTATTCACCCCTCCACTTT.

The rearrangement joins TRBV20-1 to TRBJ1-1; D uncertain. Trimming cost V 7 bases and J 1 base, with 7 bases left between them. Germline CDR1 is DFQATT and CDR2 is SNEGSKA (reference sequence). The CDR3 length is 11 residues. The CDR3 reads CSGLRNTEAFF. CDR3 bases: TGCAGTGGTTTGCGGAACACTGAAGCTTTCTTT.

The chain joins TRBV3-1 (or the pseudogene TRBV3-2) to TRBJ2-5; D gene unclear. The CDR3 is made up of 16 amino acids. Germline V gives CDR1 LGHDT, CDR2 YNNKEL (reference sequence). V was shortened by 2 bases and J by 0 bases, with 13 bases between the two germline ends. CDR3 bases: TGTGCCAGCAGCCAATTTGGCACAATGTACCAAGAGACCCAGTACTTC. Amino acids: CASSQFGTMYQETQYF.

J is TRBJ2-1 and V is TRBV12-3 or TRBV12-4; D unresolved. The CDR3 covers 13 residues. Between the trimmed V and J ends, which lost 6 bases and 9 bases, there was a span of 15 bases. The chain's CDR3 is CASRLASSGEQFF. CDR3 nucleotide sequence: TGTGCCAGCAGGCTCGCTAGTTCGGGTGAGCAGTTCTTC.

The genes are TRBV6-5 and TRBJ2-7, with D possibly TRBD2 on 6 matching bases. The germline gives CDR1 MNHEY, CDR2 SVGAGI. V was shortened by 11 bases and J by 2 bases, with 19 bases between the two germline ends. The CDR3 totals 14 residues. CDR3 in amino acids: CACRGVNAPYEQYF. The CDR3 bases are TGTGCCTGCCGCGGGGTTAACGCCCCCTACGAGCAGTACTTC.

The V and J genes are TRBV11-2 and TRBJ2-2; tentative D call: TRBD1 (5 bases). CDR1 and CDR2 from the germline V gene are SGHAT and FQNNGV. Trimming shortened V by 5 bases and J by 1 base, and 8 bases separated the two germline ends. The CDR3 sequence is 14 residues long. CDR3 in DNA: TGTGCCAGCAGCGTACAGGAGAACACCGGGGAGCTGTTTTTT. Its protein is CASSVQENTGELFF.

The rearrangement links TRBV27 to TRBJ2-2; a possible D gene is TRBD1 (5 bases). The CDR3 sequence is 15 residues long. Per the germline V gene, CDR1 is MNHEY and CDR2 is SMNVEV (reference sequence). V lost 6 bases and J 2 bases, leaving 13 bases between the germline ends. The CDR3 DNA is TGTGCCAGCAGAGTGGGGCCGATAAACACCGGGGAGCTGTTTTTT. Protein product: CASRVGPINTGELFF.

The CDR3: CASRDRGSSYEQYF. In nucleotides, the CDR3 is TGTGCCAGTAGGGACCGTGGGAGCTCCTACGAGCAGTACTTC. The gene calls are TRBV19 and TRBJ2-7, with D possibly TRBD2 on 5 matching bases. Between the trimmed V and J ends, which lost 6 bases and 0 bases, there was a span of 12 bases. This CDR3 region has 14 residues. CDR1 is LNHDA, CDR2 SQIVND, per germline (reference sequence).

This chain links TRBV15 with TRBJ1-5; TRBD1 agrees at 8 bases. This CDR3 has 20 amino acids. Germline-derived CDR1 and CDR2 are LNHNV and YYDKDF (reference sequence). V lost 0 bases, J lost 0 bases, and 13 bases stayed unmatched. CDR3 in amino acids: CATSRDRTDRVLGSNQPQHF. CDR3 DNA sequence: TGTGCCACCAGCAGAGATCGTACGGACAGGGTACTAGGTAGCAATCAGCCCCAGCATTTT.

V usage is TRBV28 and J usage is TRBJ1-2, with 8 bases matching TRBD1. CDR1 and CDR2 (germline): MDHEN, SYDVKM. CDR3 length: 14 amino acids. V dropped 5 bases and J dropped 5; count of bases not matched to a gene: 7. CDR3 amino acids: CASSDGQGGYGYTF. As DNA, the CDR3 is TGTGCCAGCAGTGACGGACAGGGAGGGTATGGCTACACCTTC.

This clone has just one count. This chain links TRBV7-2 with TRBJ1-5; 7 bases match TRBD1. Germline V gene sequence: CDR1 SGHTA, CDR2 FQGNSA. The J segment lost 2 bases and the V segment lost 5 bases, leaving 6 bases of the junction unmatched. The CDR3 contains 15 residues. CDR3 coding DNA: TGTGCCAGCAGCCCCGGGACAGCTGGCAATCAGCCCCAGCATTTT. Translating gives CASSPGTAGNQPQHF.

The chain joins TRBV2 to TRBJ1-4; the match to TRBD1 covers 7 bases. The V segment lost 4 bases and the J segment 7 bases; nucleotides outside the gene matches: 9. The CDR3 has 15 amino acids. The germline V gene encodes CDR1 SNHLY and CDR2 FYNNEI. The CDR3 sequence: CASSVVGGEIEKLFF. As DNA, the CDR3 is TGTGCCAGCAGTGTGGTAGGGGGCGAAATTGAAAAACTGTTTTTT.

This chain uses TRBV3-1 (or the pseudogene TRBV3-2) with TRBJ1-1, with D unclear. The germline gives CDR1 LGHDT, CDR2 YNNKEL (reference sequence). This CDR3 has 14 residues. Trimming took off 1 base at V and 4 bases at J, with 10 bases between the two ends. CDR3 sequence reads: CASSQGSAGTEAFF. The CDR3, as DNA: TGTGCCAGCAGCCAAGGGAGCGCGGGCACTGAAGCTTTCTTT.

The genes are TRBV19 and TRBJ2-7; TRBD1 aligns across 10 bases. Germline trimming cut 4 bases from V and 3 bases from J; bases unmatched to any gene: 12. The germline V gene has CDR1 LNHDA and CDR2 SQIVND (reference sequence). The CDR3 runs 17 residues. The CDR3 bases are TGTGCCAGTAGTACCCGGACAGGGGGTGGGGGTCTCTACGAGCAGTACTTC. This translates into CASSTRTGGGGLYEQYF.

V gene TRBV13 combines with J gene TRBJ1-6; a weak D match, TRBD1 (5 bases). V lost 2 bases to trimming and J lost 5 bases, with 16 bases between them. Per the germline V gene, CDR1 is PRHDT and CDR2 is FYEKMQ (reference sequence). The CDR3 extends over 17 amino acids. The CDR3 bases are TGTGCCAGCAGCTTATCCGGAGGGGTCCCGGATAATTCACCCCTCCACTTT. Its translation: CASSLSGGVPDNSPLHF.

V is TRBV6-5 and J is TRBJ2-3; D gene uncertain. Germline V CDR1 and CDR2: MNHEY, SVGAGI. The CDR3 contains 13 residues. V dropped 7 bases and J dropped 4 bases, with 12 bases sitting between them. The CDR3 protein is CASKLSGSDTQYF. As DNA, the CDR3 is TGTGCCAGCAAGTTGTCGGGTTCAGATACGCAGTATTTT.

The chain uses TRBV5-4 and TRBJ2-1; tentative D call: TRBD2 (6 bases). Germline V CDR1 and CDR2: SGHNT, YYREEE (reference sequence). Trimming shortened V by 0 bases and J by 3 bases, and 16 bases separated the two germline ends. This CDR3 region has 17 residues. As DNA, the CDR3 is TGTGCCAGCAGCTTGGTGGGGGGTGGTACACTCTACAATGAGCAGTTCTTC. Its protein product is CASSLVGGGTLYNEQFF.

This chain links TRBV10-1 with TRBJ2-3; D call uncertain. The CDR3 has 15 residues. V shed 6 bases and J shed 2 bases, with 15 bases lying between them. Germline CDR1 WNHNN, CDR2 SYGVQD (reference sequence). The CDR3 sequence: CASSESSFSTDTQYF. The DNA of the CDR3 is TGCGCCAGCAGCGAATCTAGTTTTTCCACAGATACGCAGTATTTT.